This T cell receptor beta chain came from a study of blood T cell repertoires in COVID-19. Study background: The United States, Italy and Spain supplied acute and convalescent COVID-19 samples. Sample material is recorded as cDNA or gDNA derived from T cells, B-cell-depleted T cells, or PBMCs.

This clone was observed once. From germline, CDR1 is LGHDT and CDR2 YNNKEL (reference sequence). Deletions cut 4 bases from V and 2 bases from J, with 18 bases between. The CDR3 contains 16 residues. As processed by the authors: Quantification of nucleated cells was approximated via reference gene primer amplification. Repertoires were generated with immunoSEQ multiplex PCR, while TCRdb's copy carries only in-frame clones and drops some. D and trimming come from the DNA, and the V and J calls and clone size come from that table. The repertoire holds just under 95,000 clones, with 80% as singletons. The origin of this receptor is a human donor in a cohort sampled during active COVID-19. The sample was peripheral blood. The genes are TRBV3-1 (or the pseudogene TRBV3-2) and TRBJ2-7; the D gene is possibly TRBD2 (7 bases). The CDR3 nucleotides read TGTGCCAGCAGCCCTAGAAAGAGGGGGGGGCCCTACGAGCAGTACTTC. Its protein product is CASSPRKRGGPYEQYF.